This TCR beta chain was profiled in a study of CD8 T cells in ankylosing spondylitis. In regard to this clonotype: Its antigen is unknown.

Whole-study findings and limits: Those disease-linked clones were CD8+; they were also relatively rare in peripheral blood. Within ankylosing spondylitis blood, a TCR beta motif made up of eight or nine highly homologous variants appeared to be characteristic. Reports of some motif variants in reactive arthritis synovial fluid and blood predate this one.

TCRdb re-analysed the 5' RACE reads in MiXCR, keeping a single row per CDR3 protein. The sample lists about 340,000 distinct CDR3 sequences; 7.5% to 9% were seen once. Germline CDR1 is DFQATT and CDR2 is SNEGSKA (reference sequence). The length of the CDR3 is 16 residues. V was cut by 3 bases and J by 0 bases, with 15 bases left in between. The genes are TRBV20-1 and TRBJ1-5; D remains ambiguous. The receptor was isolated from a male donor with ankylosing spondylitis. The sample was blood, either unsorted or a sorted T cell fraction (not recorded which). The CDR3 nucleotides are TGCAGTGCTAGGGCATCTCTGGGATTTAGCAATCAGCCCCAGCATTTT. Translated: CSARASLGFSNQPQHF.